What follows are 8 T cell receptor beta chains derived from one specimen sequenced in a study of radiation and T cells in renal cell carcinoma. Time point specified: blood 2 weeks post-SBRT. This sample's treatment: 15 Gy SBRT to primary tumor, nephrectomy 4 weeks later. Generated by immunoSEQ multiplex PCR, the TCRdb table keeps only in-frame clones and is missing some. The sample includes 100,000 to 150,000 clones, around 82% of them seen just once. Here the sequenced sample was blood, taken from a patient whose treatment included radiotherapy and nephrectomy. Receptors were obtained from a man in his fifties with renal cell carcinoma.

This chain uses TRBV5-1 with TRBJ2-7; tentative D call: TRBD2 (5 bases). Germline loops: CDR1 SGHRS, CDR2 YFSETQ. V lost 3 bases, J lost 3 bases, and 16 bases lay in between. The CDR3 runs 15 residues. The CDR3 sequence: CASSSVGAQNYEQYF. The CDR3 region has the DNA TGCGCCAGCAGCTCAGTGGGAGCTCAGAACTACGAGCAGTACTTC.

CDR3 bases: TGTGCCAGCAGCTTTGGGACAGGGGACTACGAGCAGTACTTC. Protein sequence: CASSFGTGDYEQYF. The V gene is TRBV7-9, the J gene TRBJ2-7; 10 bases map to TRBD1. Germline trimming cut 3 bases from V and 3 bases from J; bases unmatched to any gene: 2. The CDR3 is 14 residues long. CDR1 and CDR2 (germline): SEHNR, FQNEAQ (reference sequence).

This clone was detected once. V and J are TRBV28 and TRBJ2-1; D remains ambiguous. V dropped 6 bases and J dropped 4 bases, with 13 bases sitting between them. The CDR3 extends over 14 amino acids. CDR1 and CDR2 from the germline V gene are MDHEN and SYDVKM. CDR3 sequence: CASSSWALYNEQFF. Written as DNA, the CDR3 is TGTGCCAGCAGCTCCTGGGCCTTATACAATGAGCAGTTCTTC.

The rearrangement uses TRBV7-9 and TRBJ1-1; 7 positions agree with TRBD1. The CDR3 has 13 residues. CDR1 is SEHNR and CDR2 is FQNEAQ in the germline V gene (reference sequence). With V trimmed by 3 bases and J by 9 bases, 7 bases remained unmatched. The CDR3 region is CASSFVRGDQAFF. The CDR3 DNA reads TGTGCCAGCAGCTTTGTCAGGGGGGATCAAGCTTTCTTT. Combining the CDR3 with reference TRBV7-9 and TRBJ1-1 gives the whole variable domain DTGVSQNPRHKITKRGQNVTFRCDPISEHNRLYWYRQTLGQGPEFLTYFQNEAQLEKSRLLSDRFSAERPKGSFSTLEIQRTEQGDSAMYLCASSFVRGDQAFFGQGTRLTVV.

The chain has TRBV11-3 and TRBJ2-5; 8 bases align to TRBD2. Per the germline V gene, CDR1 is SGHNT and CDR2 is YENEEA. The V segment lost 5 bases and the J segment 3 bases; nucleotides outside the gene matches: 8. The CDR3 runs to 15 residues. The CDR3 loop reads CASSHREGIEETQYF. The DNA of the CDR3 is TGTGCCAGCAGCCACCGGGAGGGTATTGAAGAGACCCAGTACTTC.

The chain carries TRBV6-6 and TRBJ1-1, with TRBD1 matching over 10 bases. The CDR3 contains 15 residues. CDR1 and CDR2 (germline): MNHNY, SVGAGI (reference sequence). Germline trimming cut 5 bases from V and 1 base from J; bases unmatched to any gene: 4. The CDR3 spells CASSRGTGANTEAFF. The CDR3 DNA reads as TGTGCCAGCAGTCGAGGGACAGGGGCGAACACTGAAGCTTTCTTT.

The chain is built from TRBV5-1 and TRBJ1-2; D possibly corresponds to TRBD1 (6 bases). This CDR3 spans 13 amino acids. V was pared by 0 bases and J by 3 bases, with 6 bases between. Looked up from germline, CDR1 is SGHRS and CDR2 is YFSETQ. As DNA, the CDR3 is TGCGCCAGCAGCTTGGGACAGGACTATGGCTACACCTTC. Its protein is CASSLGQDYGYTF.

The chain has TRBV7-2 and TRBJ2-2; D perhaps matches TRBD1 (6 bases). Trimming removed 3 bases at V and 3 bases at J, with 8 bases between. The CDR3 is 14 amino acids. The germline V gene encodes CDR1 SGHTA and CDR2 FQGNSA. Here the CDR3 reads CASSFTGYTGELFF. CDR3 DNA: TGTGCCAGCAGCTTTACAGGGTACACCGGGGAGCTGTTTTTT.